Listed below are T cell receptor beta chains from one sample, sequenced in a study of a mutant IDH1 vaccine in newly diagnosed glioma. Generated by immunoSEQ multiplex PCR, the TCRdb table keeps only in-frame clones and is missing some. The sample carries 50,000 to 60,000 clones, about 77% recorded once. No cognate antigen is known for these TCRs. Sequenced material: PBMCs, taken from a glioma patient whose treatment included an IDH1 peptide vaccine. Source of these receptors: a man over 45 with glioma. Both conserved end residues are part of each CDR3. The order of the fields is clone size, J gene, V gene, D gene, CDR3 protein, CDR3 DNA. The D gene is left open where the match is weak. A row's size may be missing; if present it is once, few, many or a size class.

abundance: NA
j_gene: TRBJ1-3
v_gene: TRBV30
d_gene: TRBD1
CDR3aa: CAWSADRASGNTIYF
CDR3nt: TGTGCCTGGAGTGCCGACAGGGCGTCTGGAAACACCATATATTTT

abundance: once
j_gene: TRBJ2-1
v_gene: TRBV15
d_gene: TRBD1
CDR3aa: CATRTGGRRNEQFF
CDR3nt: TGTGCCACCAGAACAGGGGGGAGGAGGAATGAGCAGTTCTTC

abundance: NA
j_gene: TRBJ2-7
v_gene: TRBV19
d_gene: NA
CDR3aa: CASKLHGLRGEQYF
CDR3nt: TGTGCCAGTAAACTCCACGGGCTGCGGGGCGAGCAGTACTTC

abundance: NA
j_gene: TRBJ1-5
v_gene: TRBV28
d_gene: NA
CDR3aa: CATSRPPNQPQHF
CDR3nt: TGTGCCACCTCCAGGCCCCCTAATCAGCCCCAGCATTTT

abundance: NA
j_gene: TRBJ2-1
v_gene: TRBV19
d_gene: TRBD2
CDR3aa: CASTRGGNRPNEQFF
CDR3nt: TGTGCCAGTACCCGCGGGGGGAATCGCCCTAATGAGCAGTTCTTC

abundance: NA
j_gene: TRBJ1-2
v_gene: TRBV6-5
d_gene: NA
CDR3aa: CASSFDEGGYGYTF
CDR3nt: TGTGCCAGCAGCTTCGACGAGGGTGGCTATGGCTACACCTTC

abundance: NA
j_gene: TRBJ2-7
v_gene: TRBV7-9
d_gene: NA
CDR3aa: CASSSRDLNTYEQYF
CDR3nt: TGTGCCAGCAGCTCCCGGGACCTCAATACCTACGAGCAGTACTTC

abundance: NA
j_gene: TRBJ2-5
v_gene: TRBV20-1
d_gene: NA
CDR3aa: CSSELQETQYF
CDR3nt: TGCAGTTCAGAACTTCAAGAGACCCAGTACTTC

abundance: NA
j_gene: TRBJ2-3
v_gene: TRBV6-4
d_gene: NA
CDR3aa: CASSDSEGNTQYF
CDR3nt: TGTGCCAGCAGTGACTCTGAGGGAAATACGCAGTATTTT

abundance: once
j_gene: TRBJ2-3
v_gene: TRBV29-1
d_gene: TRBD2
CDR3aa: CSVRTSGSTDTQYF
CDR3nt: TGCAGCGTCCGGACTAGCGGTAGCACAGATACGCAGTATTTT

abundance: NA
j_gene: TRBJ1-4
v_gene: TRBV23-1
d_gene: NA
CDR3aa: CASSQSGHREKLFF
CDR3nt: TGCGCCAGCAGTCAATCCGGGCACAGAGAAAAACTGTTTTTT

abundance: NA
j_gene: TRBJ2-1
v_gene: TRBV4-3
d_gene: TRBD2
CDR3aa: CASSRIAGGLNEQFF
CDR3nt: TGCGCCAGCAGCCGTATAGCGGGGGGACTCAATGAGCAGTTCTTC

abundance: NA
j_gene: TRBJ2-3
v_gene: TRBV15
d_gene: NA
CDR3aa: CATSRAGGSTDTQYF
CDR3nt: TGTGCCACCAGCAGAGCCGGGGGAAGCACAGATACGCAGTATTTT

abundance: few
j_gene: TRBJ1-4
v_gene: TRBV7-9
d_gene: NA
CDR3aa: CASSRKGANEKLFF
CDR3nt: TGTGCCAGCAGCCGTAAGGGGGCTAATGAAAAACTGTTTTTT

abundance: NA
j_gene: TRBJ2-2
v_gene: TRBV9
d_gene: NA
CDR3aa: CASSVETGKNTGELFF
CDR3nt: TGTGCCAGCAGCGTAGAAACAGGGAAGAACACCGGGGAGCTGTTTTTT

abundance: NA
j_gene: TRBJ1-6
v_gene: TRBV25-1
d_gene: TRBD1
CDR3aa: CASSVGTGGHSPLHF
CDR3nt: TGTGCCAGCAGTGTTGGGACAGGGGGCCATTCACCCCTCCACTTT

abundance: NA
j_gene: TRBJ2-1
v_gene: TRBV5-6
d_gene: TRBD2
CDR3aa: CASSYRGSGNPQFF
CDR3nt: TGTGCCAGCAGCTACCGGGGGAGCGGGAACCCTCAGTTCTTC

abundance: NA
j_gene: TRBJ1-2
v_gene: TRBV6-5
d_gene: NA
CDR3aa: CASSPGLSYGYTF
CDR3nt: TGTGCCAGCAGTCCGGGACTTTCCTATGGCTACACCTTC

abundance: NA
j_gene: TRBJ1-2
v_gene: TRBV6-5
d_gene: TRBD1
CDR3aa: CASSRPGTGGYGYTF
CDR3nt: TGTGCCAGCAGTCGCCCCGGGACAGGAGGCTATGGCTACACCTTC

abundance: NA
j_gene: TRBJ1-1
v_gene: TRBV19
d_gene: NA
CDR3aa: CASSREVNTEAFF
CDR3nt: TGTGCCAGTAGTCGGGAAGTGAACACTGAAGCTTTCTTT

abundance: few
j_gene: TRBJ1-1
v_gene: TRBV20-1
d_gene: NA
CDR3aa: CSGLEGTEAFF
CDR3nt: TGCAGTGGACTCGAGGGCACTGAAGCTTTCTTT

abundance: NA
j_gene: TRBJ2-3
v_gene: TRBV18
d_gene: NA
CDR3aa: CASSPQGISDTQYF
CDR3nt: TGTGCCAGCTCACCACAAGGGATCTCAGATACGCAGTATTTT

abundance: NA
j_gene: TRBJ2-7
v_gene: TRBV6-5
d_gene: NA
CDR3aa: CASSYPGAYEQYF
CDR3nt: TGTGCCAGCAGTTACCCAGGGGCCTACGAGCAGTACTTC

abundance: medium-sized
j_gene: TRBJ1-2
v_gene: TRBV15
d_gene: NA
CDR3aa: CATSSDLGVNYGYTF
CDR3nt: TGTGCCACCAGCAGCGACCTGGGGGTAAATTATGGCTACACCTTC

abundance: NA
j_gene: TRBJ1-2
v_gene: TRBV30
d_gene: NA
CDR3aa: CAWSADSYGYTF
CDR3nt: TGTGCCTGGAGCGCGGACAGCTATGGCTACACCTTC

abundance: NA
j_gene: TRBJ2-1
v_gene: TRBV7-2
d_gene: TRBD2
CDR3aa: CASRPGMGTSGANEQFF
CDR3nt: TGTGCCAGCAGACCAGGGATGGGGACTAGCGGGGCGAATGAGCAGTTCTTC

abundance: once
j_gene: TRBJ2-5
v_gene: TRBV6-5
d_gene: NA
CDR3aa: CASSQGETQYF
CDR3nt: TGTGCCAGCAGTCAGGGGGAGACCCAGTACTTC

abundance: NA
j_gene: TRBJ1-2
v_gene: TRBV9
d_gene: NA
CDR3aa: CASSVGRADYGYTF
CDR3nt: TGTGCCAGCAGCGTCGGAAGGGCTGACTATGGCTACACCTTC

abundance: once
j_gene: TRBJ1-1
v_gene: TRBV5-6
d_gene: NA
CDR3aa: CASSRTLNTEAFF
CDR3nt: TGTGCCAGCAGCCGGACGTTGAACACTGAAGCTTTCTTT

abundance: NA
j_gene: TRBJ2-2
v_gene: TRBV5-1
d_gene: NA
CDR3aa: CASSTQGGNTGELFF
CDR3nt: TGCGCCAGCAGCACTCAGGGGGGGAACACCGGGGAGCTGTTTTTT

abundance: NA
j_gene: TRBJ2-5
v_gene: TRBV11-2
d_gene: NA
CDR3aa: CASSFTTGDQETQYF
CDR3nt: TGTGCCAGCAGCTTTACGACAGGCGATCAAGAGACCCAGTACTTC

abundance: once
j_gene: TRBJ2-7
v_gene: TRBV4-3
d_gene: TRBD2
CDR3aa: CASSQTSGGTSYEQYF
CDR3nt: TGCGCCAGCAGCCAAACTAGCGGGGGGACCTCCTACGAGCAGTACTTC

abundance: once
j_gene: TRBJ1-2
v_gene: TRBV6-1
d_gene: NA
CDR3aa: CASSDRGANYGYTF
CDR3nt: TGTGCCAGCAGTGATCGGGGTGCAAACTATGGCTACACCTTC

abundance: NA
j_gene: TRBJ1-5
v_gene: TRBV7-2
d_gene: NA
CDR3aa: CASSPGTNVGNQPQHF
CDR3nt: TGCGCCAGCAGCCCCGGGACAAACGTTGGCAATCAGCCCCAGCATTTT

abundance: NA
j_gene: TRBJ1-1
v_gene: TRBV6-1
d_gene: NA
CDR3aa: CATSRRDYTEAFF
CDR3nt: TGTGCCACCTCGAGGAGGGATTACACTGAAGCTTTCTTT

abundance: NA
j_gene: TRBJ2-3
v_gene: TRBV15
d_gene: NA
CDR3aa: CATSRNGGLGDTQYF
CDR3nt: TGTGCCACCAGCAGAAATGGGGGGCTGGGAGATACGCAGTATTTT

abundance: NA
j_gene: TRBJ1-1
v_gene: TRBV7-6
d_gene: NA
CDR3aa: CASSLEGSGSPNTEAFF
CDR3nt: TGTGCCAGCAGCTTAGAAGGATCAGGAAGCCCGAACACTGAAGCTTTCTTT

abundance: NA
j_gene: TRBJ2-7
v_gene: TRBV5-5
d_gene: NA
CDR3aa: CASSLEGGELKYEQYF
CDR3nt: TGTGCCAGCAGCTTGGAGGGGGGGGAACTCAAGTACGAGCAGTACTTC

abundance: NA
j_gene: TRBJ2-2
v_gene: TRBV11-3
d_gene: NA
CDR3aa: CASSPGTPNTGELFF
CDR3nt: TGTGCCAGCAGCCCAGGGACTCCCAACACCGGGGAGCTGTTTTTT

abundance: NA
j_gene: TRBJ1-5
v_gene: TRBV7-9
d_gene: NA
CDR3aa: CASSPSGGNQPQHF
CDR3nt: TGTGCCAGCAGCCCGTCGGGGGGCAATCAGCCCCAGCATTTT